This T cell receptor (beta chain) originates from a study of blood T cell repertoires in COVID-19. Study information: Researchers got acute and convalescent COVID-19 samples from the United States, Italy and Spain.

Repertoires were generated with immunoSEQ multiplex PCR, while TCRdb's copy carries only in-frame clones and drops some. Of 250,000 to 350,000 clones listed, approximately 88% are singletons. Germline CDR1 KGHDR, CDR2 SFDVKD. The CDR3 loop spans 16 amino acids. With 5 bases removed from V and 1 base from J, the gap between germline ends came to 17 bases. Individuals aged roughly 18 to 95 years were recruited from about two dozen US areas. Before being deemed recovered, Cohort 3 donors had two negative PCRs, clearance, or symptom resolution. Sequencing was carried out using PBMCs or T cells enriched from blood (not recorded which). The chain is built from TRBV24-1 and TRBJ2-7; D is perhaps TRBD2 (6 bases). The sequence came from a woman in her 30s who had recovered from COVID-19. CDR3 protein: CATSAAGPLGSYEQYF. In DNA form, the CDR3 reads TGTGCCACCAGTGCGGCGGGACCCCTCGGATCCTACGAGCAGTACTTC.